This T cell receptor (beta chain) was identified in a study of cytomegalovirus exposure and HLA in healthy donors. Findings of the study overall: A later analysis reportedly found that, within productive TCRs, an Asian-associated ancestry cluster had fewer N-insertions than the mean observed across the roughly 690 donors. By a later analysis, the bulk of CMV-associated TCR beta chains appeared HLA-restricted. When the data were analyzed later, several of the most significant clusters appeared to be linked to common viral pathogens.

Comment on this clone: Its antigen is unknown.

PCR employed 60 Vbeta and 13 Jbeta primers. Data came from immunoSEQ multiplex PCR; TCRdb stores just in-frame clones and leaves some out. The sample contains 140,000 to 150,000 clones, around 10% of which appear only once. The receptor's source is a male donor in good health and CMV-seronegative. Material for sequencing was PBMCs.

In nucleotides, the CDR3 is TGTGCCAGCAGCTTGGGCTACAGCTCCTACAATGAGCAGTTCTTC. It yields the protein CASSLGYSSYNEQFF. The rearrangement links TRBV13 to TRBJ2-1; the D is unclear. This CDR3 spans 15 amino acids. Germline CDR1 and CDR2: PRHDT and FYEKMQ (reference sequence). V lost 3 bases and J lost 0, with 9 bases in between.